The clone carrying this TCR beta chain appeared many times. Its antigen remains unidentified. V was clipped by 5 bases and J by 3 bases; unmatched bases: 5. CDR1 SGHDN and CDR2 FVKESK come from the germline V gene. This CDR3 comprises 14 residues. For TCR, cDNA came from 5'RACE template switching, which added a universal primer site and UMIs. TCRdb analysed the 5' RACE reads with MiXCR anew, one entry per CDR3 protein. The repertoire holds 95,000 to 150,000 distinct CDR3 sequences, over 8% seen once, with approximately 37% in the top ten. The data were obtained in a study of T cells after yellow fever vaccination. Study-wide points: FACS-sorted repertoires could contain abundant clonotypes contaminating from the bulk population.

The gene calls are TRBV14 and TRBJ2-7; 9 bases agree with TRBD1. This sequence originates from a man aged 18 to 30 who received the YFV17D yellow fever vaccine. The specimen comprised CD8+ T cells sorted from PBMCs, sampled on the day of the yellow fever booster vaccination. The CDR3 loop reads CASSSRDRDYEQYF. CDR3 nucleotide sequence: TGTGCCAGCAGCTCCCGGGACAGGGACTACGAGCAGTACTTC.